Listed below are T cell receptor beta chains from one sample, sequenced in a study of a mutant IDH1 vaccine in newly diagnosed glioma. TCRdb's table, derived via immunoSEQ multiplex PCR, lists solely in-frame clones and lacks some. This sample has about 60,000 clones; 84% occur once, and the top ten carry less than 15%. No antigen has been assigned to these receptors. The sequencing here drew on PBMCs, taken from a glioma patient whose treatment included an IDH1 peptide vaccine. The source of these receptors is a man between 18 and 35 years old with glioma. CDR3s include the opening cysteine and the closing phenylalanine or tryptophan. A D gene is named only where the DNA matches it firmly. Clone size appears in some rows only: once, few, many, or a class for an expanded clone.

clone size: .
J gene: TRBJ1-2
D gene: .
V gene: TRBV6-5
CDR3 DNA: TGTGCCAGCAGTTACGCATTGGCAGGGGCTGATGGCTACACCTTC
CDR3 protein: CASSYALAGADGYTF

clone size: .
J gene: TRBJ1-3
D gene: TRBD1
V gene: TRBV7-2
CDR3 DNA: TGTGCCAGCAGCTTAGTAGGGAACAGGGGGCTAACTGGAAACACCATATATTTT
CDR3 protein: CASSLVGNRGLTGNTIYF

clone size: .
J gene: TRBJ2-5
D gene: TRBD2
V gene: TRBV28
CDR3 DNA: TGTGCCAGCAGTTGGACTAGCGGGAGAGTAGAGACCCAGTACTTC
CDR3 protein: CASSWTSGRVETQYF

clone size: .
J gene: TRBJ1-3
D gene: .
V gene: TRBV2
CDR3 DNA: TGTGCCAGCAGTGATGGGGGCAGGGCTCACTCTGGAAACACCATATATTTT
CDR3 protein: CASSDGGRAHSGNTIYF

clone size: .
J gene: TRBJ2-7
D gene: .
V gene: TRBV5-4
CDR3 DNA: TGTGCCAGCAGCTTGGGCGGAGACATTTTAAGCTCCTACGAGCAGTACTTC
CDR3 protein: CASSLGGDILSSYEQYF

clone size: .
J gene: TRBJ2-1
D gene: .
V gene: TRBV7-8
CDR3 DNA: TGTGCCAGCAGCTCAAACCGGCAGGGGCAGTTCTTC
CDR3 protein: CASSSNRQGQFF

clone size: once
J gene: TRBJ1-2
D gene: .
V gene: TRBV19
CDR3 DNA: TGTGCCTCTTACGGGACATCGGTTTATGGCTACACCTTC
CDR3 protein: CASYGTSVYGYTF

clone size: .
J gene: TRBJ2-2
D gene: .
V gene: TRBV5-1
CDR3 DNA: TGCGCCAGCAGCTTGACCGGACCGAACACCGGGGAGCTGTTTTTT
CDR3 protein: CASSLTGPNTGELFF

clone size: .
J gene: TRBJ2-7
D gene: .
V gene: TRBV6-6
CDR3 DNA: TGTGCCAGCAGTGATGCGGGGGCCGGCCGGGACGAGCAGTACTTC
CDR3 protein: CASSDAGAGRDEQYF

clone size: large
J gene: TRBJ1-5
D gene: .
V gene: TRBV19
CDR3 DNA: TGTGCCAGTAGTATAGACGGGTATAGCAATCAGCCCCAGCATTTT
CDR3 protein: CASSIDGYSNQPQHF

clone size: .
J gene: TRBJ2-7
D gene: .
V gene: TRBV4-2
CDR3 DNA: TGTGCCAGCAGCCAAGATAGTTACGAGCAGTACTTC
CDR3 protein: CASSQDSYEQYF

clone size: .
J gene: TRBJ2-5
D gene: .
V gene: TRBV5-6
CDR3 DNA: TGTGCCAGCAGCTTGGGGGGTGGGTTCGGCCGAAAACAAGAGACCCAGTACTTC
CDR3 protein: CASSLGGGFGRKQETQYF

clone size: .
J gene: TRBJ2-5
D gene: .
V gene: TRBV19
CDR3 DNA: TGTGCCAGTAGTATAACCGGGGGCCAAGAGACCCAGTACTTC
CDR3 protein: CASSITGGQETQYF

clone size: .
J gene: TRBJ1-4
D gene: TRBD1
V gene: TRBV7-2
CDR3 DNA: TGTGCCAGCAATCCCGGGACAGGTTATGAAAAACTGTTTTTT
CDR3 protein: CASNPGTGYEKLFF

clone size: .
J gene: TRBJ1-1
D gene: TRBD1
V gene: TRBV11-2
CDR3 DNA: TGTGCCAGCAGCTTAGAGGGTCAGGGGGCCGCTGAAGCTTTCTTT
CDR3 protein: CASSLEGQGAAEAFF

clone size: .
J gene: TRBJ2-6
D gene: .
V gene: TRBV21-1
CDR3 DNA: TGTGCCAGCGGCCGGGACCTAATCTCTGGGGCCAACGTCCTGACTTTC
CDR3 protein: CASGRDLISGANVLTF

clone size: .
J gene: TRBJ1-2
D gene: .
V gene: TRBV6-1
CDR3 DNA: TGTGCCAGCAGTGAAGCGTTGACAGTCGGATCTAACTATGGCTACACCTTC
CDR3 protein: CASSEALTVGSNYGYTF

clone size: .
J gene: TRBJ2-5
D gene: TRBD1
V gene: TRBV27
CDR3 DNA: TGTGCCAGCAAGAGAAGAACAGGGGTGGTCGAACAAGAGACCCAGTACTTC
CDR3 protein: CASKRRTGVVEQETQYF

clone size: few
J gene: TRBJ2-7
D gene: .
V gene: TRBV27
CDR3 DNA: TGTGCCAGCAGTTTATCGGGCCGGGGTACCACCGCCTACGAGCAGTACTTC
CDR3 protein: CASSLSGRGTTAYEQYF

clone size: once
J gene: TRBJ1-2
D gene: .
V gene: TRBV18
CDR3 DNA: TGTGCCAGCTCAGCTCAACAGAGCATTTATGGCTACACCTTC
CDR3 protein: CASSAQQSIYGYTF

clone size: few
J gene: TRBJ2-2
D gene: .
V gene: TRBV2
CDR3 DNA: TGTGCCAGCAGCCCGGCGGGCAGAAACACCGGGGAGCTGTTTTTT
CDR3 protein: CASSPAGRNTGELFF

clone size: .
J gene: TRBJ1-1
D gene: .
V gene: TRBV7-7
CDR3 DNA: TGTGCTAGCAGCTTCAGGTTCAACACTGAAGCTTTCTTT
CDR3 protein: CASSFRFNTEAFF

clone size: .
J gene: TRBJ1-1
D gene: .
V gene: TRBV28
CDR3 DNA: TGTGCCAGCAGAGGCAGGGTACATACTGAAGCTTTCTTT
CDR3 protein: CASRGRVHTEAFF

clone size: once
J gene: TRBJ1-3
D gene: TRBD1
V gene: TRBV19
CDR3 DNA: TGTGCCAGTAGTCCTGACAGGGGGCTTCCTGGAAACACCATATATTTT
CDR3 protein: CASSPDRGLPGNTIYF

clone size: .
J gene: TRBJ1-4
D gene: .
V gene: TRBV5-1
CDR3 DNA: TGCGCCAGCAGCTTGGGGACAGCAACTAATGAAAAACTGTTTTTT
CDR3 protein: CASSLGTATNEKLFF

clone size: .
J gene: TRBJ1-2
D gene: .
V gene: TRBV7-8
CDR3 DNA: TGTGCCAGCAGCCCTGACAGTAACTATGGCTACACCTTC
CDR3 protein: CASSPDSNYGYTF

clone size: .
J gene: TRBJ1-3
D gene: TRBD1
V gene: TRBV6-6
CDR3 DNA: TGTGCCAGCAGTTACTCCAACGTACAGGGGGGAAACACCATATATTTT
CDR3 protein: CASSYSNVQGGNTIYF

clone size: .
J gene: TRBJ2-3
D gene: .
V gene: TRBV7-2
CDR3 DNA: TGTGCCAGCAGCTTCGGGACTCAGTATACCGCAGATACGCAGTATTTT
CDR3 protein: CASSFGTQYTADTQYF

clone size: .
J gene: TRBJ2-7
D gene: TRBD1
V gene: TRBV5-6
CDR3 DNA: TGTGCCAGCAGCTTTACCGGGACAGTCACCTACGAGCAGTACTTC
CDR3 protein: CASSFTGTVTYEQYF

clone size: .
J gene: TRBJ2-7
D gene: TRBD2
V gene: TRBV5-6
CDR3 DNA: TGTGCCAGCAGCTTGGGGTGGGGGGGGAACTACGAGCAGTACTTC
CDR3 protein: CASSLGWGGNYEQYF

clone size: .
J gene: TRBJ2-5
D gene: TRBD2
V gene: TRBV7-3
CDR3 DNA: TGTGCCAGCAGCTTTAGCGGGAGAGGAGAGACCCAGTACTTC
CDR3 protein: CASSFSGRGETQYF